Reported below is one TCR beta chain. This record belongs to a study of blood T cell repertoires in COVID-19. Germline V gene data show CDR1 as PRHDT and CDR2 as FYEKMQ (reference sequence). This CDR3 is built from 16 residues. V was clipped by 5 bases and J by 3 bases; unmatched bases: 7. Produced via immunoSEQ multiplex PCR; TCRdb's table is partial and in-frame only. The sample records 200,000 to 250,000 clones, around 86% being singletons. Participants spanned ages about 18 to 90 years and resided in roughly 26 US areas. Participants had their cohort set by participant-reported clinical history. The chain links TRBV13 to TRBJ2-7, with 13 nucleotides matching TRBD2. Sequencing was carried out using PBMCs or T cells enriched from blood (not recorded which). The sequence was obtained from a man under 40 in a cohort exposed to, infected with or recovered from COVID-19 (not recorded which). For the CDR3, the DNA is TGTGCCAGCAGCCCCAGGACTAGCGGGAGACACTACGAGCAGTACTTC. This encodes CASSPRTSGRHYEQYF.